These 31 T cell receptor beta chains were sequenced from one sample in a study of cytomegalovirus exposure and HLA in healthy donors (dated by TCRdb to the late 2010s). The library was produced with the immunoSEQ multiplex PCR assay. The multiplex PCR relied on a mix of 60 forward primers for TCR Vbeta segments and 13 reverse primers for TCR Jbeta segments. The immuneACCESS repertoire file appears here via TCRdb, limited to in-frame rearrangements. These files lack a portion of the clones; in checked studies, under half of the deficit traces to unresolved V genes, and the cause of the others is not known. The sample table lists 100,000 to 150,000 clones, over 60% of them with a count of one. The ten largest clones add up to more than 1% of the sample. Source material: PBMCs. These receptors were taken from a female donor in good health and CMV-seronegative.

V gene TRBV5-1 combines with J gene TRBJ2-2; 8 bases fit TRBD2. Per germline, CDR1 SGHRS and CDR2 YFSETQ. The CDR3 runs 16 residues. V shed 0 bases, J shed 5 bases, and the junction held 6 bases outside the gene matches. The DNA of the CDR3 is TGCGCCAGCAGCTTGGGACTAGCGAGTGGGACCGGGGAGCTGTTTTTT. Its protein is CASSLGLASGTGELFF.

This chain joins TRBV7-3 and TRBJ2-3; 8 bases agree with TRBD2. CDR3 length equals 15 residues. V shed 4 bases and J 4 bases; nucleotides not matched to a gene: 7. Germline V gene sequence: CDR1 SGHTA, CDR2 FQGTGA. CDR3 loop: CASSSQRGRADTQYF. The CDR3 DNA follows: TGTGCCAGCAGCTCACAGCGGGGGAGGGCAGATACGCAGTATTTT.

V usage is TRBV9 and J usage is TRBJ2-3, with D possibly matching TRBD2 (5 bases). CDR3 size: 17 residues. Trimming removed 0 bases at V and 2 bases at J, with 16 bases between. Germline lookup yields CDR1 SGDLS and CDR2 YYNGEE. CDR3 nucleotide sequence: TGTGCCAGCAGCGTAGCCACCGCCGGGGTTTTCACAGATACGCAGTATTTT. It translates to CASSVATAGVFTDTQYF.

The chain is built from TRBV25-1 and TRBJ2-7; D not certain. CDR3 length equals 13 residues. Trimming removed 6 bases from V and 1 base from J, with 10 bases in between. Germline V lookup: CDR1 MGHDK, CDR2 SYGVNS. CDR3 bases: TGTGCCAGCAGACAGAGTCCTTCCTACGAGCAGTACTTC. Translating it yields CASRQSPSYEQYF.

The chain has TRBV2 and TRBJ2-3; 12 nucleotides align to TRBD2. With 6 bases clipped from V and 1 base from J, the junction kept 8 bases outside the gene matches. This CDR3 comprises 17 residues. Germline V CDR1 and CDR2: SNHLY, FYNNEI. CDR3: CASRDTRLAGGTDTQYF. Here the CDR3 DNA reads TGTGCCAGCAGGGACACCCGACTAGCGGGGGGCACAGATACGCAGTATTTT.

As to this clone: Other nucleotide sequences in the sample specify the same CDR3. The chain uses TRBV19 and TRBJ2-7, with TRBD1 identical over 7 bases. Germline CDR1 reads LNHDA; CDR2 reads SQIVND (reference sequence). The CDR3 is 13 residues long. Trimming cost V 8 bases and J 3 bases; bases outside gene matches: 7. This CDR3 reads CASSPGQFYEQYF. The CDR3 DNA is TGTGCCAGTTCCCCGGGACAGTTCTACGAGCAGTACTTC.

The chain couples TRBV7-8 to TRBJ2-7; maybe TRBD1 (6 bases). CDR1 is SGHVS and CDR2 is FQNEAQ in the germline V gene. CDR3 size: 15 residues. Trimming removed 3 bases at V and 0 bases at J, with 12 bases between. Here the CDR3 reads CASSFDRDNSYEQYF. In DNA, the CDR3 is TGTGCCAGCAGCTTTGACCGGGACAACTCCTACGAGCAGTACTTC.

This clone has only one observation. The chain recombines TRBV2 with TRBJ1-6; TRBD1 agrees at 8 bases. CDR3 length: 15 amino acids. V shed 4 bases and J 9 bases; nucleotides not matched to a gene: 8. Germline values: CDR1 SNHLY, CDR2 FYNNEI. CDR3 coding DNA: TGTGCCAGCAGTGTTTCGGGACAGGTCGTTTCACCCCTCCACTTT. Encoded protein: CASSVSGQVVSPLHF.

The J gene is TRBJ2-1, the V gene TRBV6-1; 8 bases map to TRBD2. V lost 8 bases to trimming and J lost 7 bases; unmatched junction nucleotides: 7. CDR1 and CDR2 from the germline V gene are MNHNS and SASEGT. CDR3 length: 13 residues. CDR3 loop: CASVPGGANEQFF. As DNA, the CDR3 is TGTGCCAGCGTTCCGGGAGGGGCAAATGAGCAGTTCTTC.

The V gene is TRBV5-4, the J gene TRBJ1-2, with D maybe TRBD1 (5 bases). The CDR3 extends over 16 amino acids. Germline-derived CDR1 and CDR2 are SGHNT and YYREEE (reference sequence). The V end lost 4 bases, the J end lost 2 bases, and 18 bases lay between the germline ends. The CDR3 protein is CASSPTGGLRNYGYTF. The CDR3 nucleotides are TGTGCCAGCAGCCCCACGGGGGGGTTAAGGAACTATGGCTACACCTTC.

The chain employs TRBV5-6 and TRBJ2-5; 9 bases fit TRBD2. Losses at the gene ends were 4 bases for V and 5 bases for J; bases not matched to a gene: 6. The CDR3 loop spans 14 amino acids. Germline values: CDR1 SGHDT, CDR2 YYEEEE. Here the CDR3 DNA reads TGTGCCAGCAGCCCTGGACTAGCGTTGGAGACCCAGTACTTC. Its translation is CASSPGLALETQYF.

The CDR3 DNA is TGTGCCAGTGCCGTGGCAGGGGGCGAGATCGGGGAGCTGTTTTTT. Amino acids: CASAVAGGEIGELFF. J is TRBJ2-2 and V is TRBV19; 8 nucleotides line up with TRBD1. V lost 8 bases to trimming and J lost 7 bases; unmatched junction nucleotides: 12. There are 15 residues in the CDR3. Germline CDR1 is LNHDA and CDR2 is SQIVND (reference sequence).

The chain combines TRBV5-8 with TRBJ2-1; D is unresolved. The CDR3 is made up of 15 amino acids. Trimming left V 2 bases short and J 0 bases short, with 9 bases between. Per germline, CDR1 SGHTS and CDR2 YDEGEE. CDR3 residues: CASSFSASSYNEQFF. The CDR3 DNA sequence: TGTGCCAGCAGCTTCTCAGCGAGCTCCTACAATGAGCAGTTCTTC.

This chain links TRBV28 with TRBJ2-7; 7 nucleotides align to TRBD1. Germline V lookup: CDR1 MDHEN, CDR2 SYDVKM. CDR3 size: 13 residues. Trimming at V came to 7 bases and at J to 2 bases, leaving 5 bases not matched to a gene. CDR3 sequence reads: CASKGQITYEQYF. The CDR3 DNA reads TGTGCCAGCAAGGGACAGATAACCTACGAGCAGTACTTC.

The CDR3 DNA reads TGTGCCAGCAGTTCTCCGGGACAGGGGAACACTGAAGCTTTCTTT. It specifies CASSSPGQGNTEAFF. The rearrangement uses TRBV28 and TRBJ1-1, with 9 positions matching TRBD1. This CDR3 spans 15 amino acids. Looked up from germline, CDR1 is MDHEN and CDR2 is SYDVKM. V lost 4 bases to trimming and J lost 1 base; unmatched junction nucleotides: 4.

The rearrangement links TRBV2 to TRBJ2-2, with TRBD1 matching over 7 bases. From germline, CDR1 is SNHLY and CDR2 FYNNEI. V lost 3 bases, J lost 0 bases, and 13 bases stayed unmatched. The CDR3 runs 19 residues. CDR3 amino acids: CASSEFFATGKANTGELFF. Here the CDR3 DNA reads TGTGCCAGCAGTGAGTTCTTCGCGACAGGGAAGGCGAACACCGGGGAGCTGTTTTTT.

This clone was seen a few times. V usage is TRBV2 and J usage is TRBJ1-2, with D unresolved. The CDR3 length is 14 residues. V was pared by 0 bases and J by 5 bases, with 10 bases between. In germline, CDR1 is SNHLY, CDR2 FYNNEI. CDR3 loop: CASSEALAGYGYTF. DNA of the CDR3: TGTGCCAGCAGTGAAGCCTTGGCAGGATATGGCTACACCTTC.

This chain uses TRBV30 with TRBJ2-7; D is ambiguous. The CDR3 extends over 16 amino acids. Between the trimmed V and J ends, which lost 4 bases and 3 bases, there was a span of 22 bases. From germline, CDR1 is GTSNPN and CDR2 SVGIG (reference sequence). CDR3 nucleotide sequence: TGTGCCTGGACTCCCTCCCGCACAGATAAAGTCTACGAGCAGTACTTC. Translation: CAWTPSRTDKVYEQYF.

The rearrangement links TRBV30 to TRBJ2-3; perhaps TRBD2 as D (6 bases). V lost 1 base to trimming and J lost 1 base, with 12 bases between them. This CDR3 has 15 residues. Looked up from germline, CDR1 is GTSNPN and CDR2 is SVGIG (reference sequence). The CDR3 sequence is CAWSALGLRTDTQYF. CDR3 coding DNA: TGTGCCTGGAGTGCCCTGGGACTGCGCACAGATACGCAGTATTTT.

V usage is TRBV4-1 and J usage is TRBJ2-1; 8 nucleotides align to TRBD2. V gave up 2 bases and J gave up 5 bases; unmatched junction bases: 11. The CDR3 has 17 amino acids. Germline loops: CDR1 MGHRA, CDR2 YSYEKL. CDR3: CASSQRERERTHNEQFF. The CDR3 nucleotides read TGCGCCAGCAGCCAAAGGGAGCGGGAGCGGACCCACAATGAGCAGTTCTTC.

J is TRBJ1-4 and V is TRBV2; unclear D gene. Germline-derived CDR1 and CDR2 are SNHLY and FYNNEI. V gave up 5 bases and J gave up 0 bases, with 10 bases separating them. This CDR3 contains 15 residues. CDR3: CASSPDFTTNEKLFF. The CDR3 nucleotides read TGTGCCAGCAGTCCTGACTTCACAACTAATGAAAAACTGTTTTTT.

The genes are TRBV2 and TRBJ2-3; D is unclear. V lost 6 bases to trimming and J lost 2 bases, with 9 bases between them. CDR3 length equals 13 residues. Germline lookup yields CDR1 SNHLY and CDR2 FYNNEI. The CDR3 bases are TGTGCCAGCAGGCTAGAGGCCACAGATACGCAGTATTTT. Translated, it gives CASRLEATDTQYF.

A single count supports this clone. The chain links TRBV4-2 to TRBJ2-7; 7 nucleotides agree with TRBD1. Germline CDR1 reads LGHNA; CDR2 reads YNFKEQ. CDR3 length: 16 residues. V gave up 3 bases and J gave up 0 bases; unmatched junction bases: 8. The CDR3: CASSHLSQGSSYEQYF. As DNA, the CDR3 is TGTGCCAGCAGCCACCTCTCACAGGGGAGCTCCTACGAGCAGTACTTC.

Turning to this clone: One end of the junction fails to match germline, which may point to a read error. The DNA for the CDR3 is TGTGCTAGCAGCTGGAGAGGGAGGGAGACCCAGTACTTC. Translating it yields CASSWRGRETQYF. This sequence joins TRBV7-7 and TRBJ2-5, with a weak D call TRBD2 (6 bases). Per the germline V gene, CDR1 is SSHAT and CDR2 is FNYEAQ (reference sequence). The CDR3 spans 13 residues.

The gene calls are TRBV5-6 and TRBJ1-1, with unresolved D. The CDR3 sequence is 15 residues long. V dropped 6 bases and J dropped 4 bases, with 19 bases sitting between them. Per the germline V gene, CDR1 is SGHDT and CDR2 is YYEEEE. For the CDR3, the DNA is TGTGCCAGCACCTTAGGGAGGAGTCGGGGCACTGAAGCTTTCTTT. It encodes CASTLGRSRGTEAFF. Combining the CDR3 with reference TRBV5-6 and TRBJ1-1 gives the whole variable domain DAGVTQSPTHLIKTRGQQVTLRCSPKSGHDTVSWYQQALGQGPQFIFQYYEEEERQRGNFPDRFSGHQFPNYSSELNVNALLLGDSALYLCASTLGRSRGTEAFFGQGTRLTVV.

The chain is built from TRBV5-4 and TRBJ2-3; 7 bases fit TRBD2. The CDR3 covers 16 residues. Losses at the gene ends were 5 bases for V and 4 bases for J; bases not matched to a gene: 13. In germline, CDR1 is SGHNT, CDR2 YYREEE (reference sequence). This CDR3 reads CASRSVSGNSADTQYF. In nucleotides, the CDR3 is TGTGCCAGCAGGTCCGTAAGCGGGAACTCTGCAGATACGCAGTATTTT.

The chain combines TRBV2 with TRBJ2-7, with a tentative D call TRBD1 (5 bases). Deletions cut 6 bases from V and 6 bases from J, with 18 bases between. Germline loops: CDR1 SNHLY, CDR2 FYNNEI. There are 14 residues in the CDR3. The CDR3, as DNA: TGTGCCAGCAGCTATGGGCAGGGTAATATCGAGCAGTACTTC. Translating gives CASSYGQGNIEQYF.

This sequence joins TRBV7-8 and TRBJ1-6; perhaps TRBD1 as D (5 bases). The CDR3 is 14 amino acids. The germline V and J ends were trimmed by 6 bases and 5 bases, with 11 bases remaining between them. Germline loops: CDR1 SGHVS, CDR2 FQNEAQ. The chain's CDR3 is CASRSSRDNSPLHF. The CDR3 region has the DNA TGTGCCAGCAGATCATCCAGGGATAATTCACCCCTCCACTTT.

There are a few counts of this clone. This sequence joins TRBV30 and TRBJ1-1; D not certain. Germline CDR1 is GTSNPN and CDR2 is SVGIG (reference sequence). The CDR3 contains 11 residues. V shed 1 base and J shed 12 bases, with 12 bases lying between them. This CDR3 is CAWSEDLGTFF. CDR3 bases: TGTGCCTGGAGTGAGGACTTAGGGACTTTCTTT.

This chain links TRBV20-1 with TRBJ1-2, with D perhaps TRBD1 (6 bases). The CDR3 spans 11 residues. V dropped 5 bases and J dropped 8 bases, with 12 bases sitting between them. The germline CDR1 and CDR2 sequences are DFQATT and SNEGSKA (reference sequence). CDR3 coding DNA: TGCAGTGCTTACAGGGCAAGGGGCTACACCTTC. Its protein is CSAYRARGYTF.

The chain combines TRBV9 with TRBJ2-3; 12 positions agree with TRBD2. With 4 bases clipped from V and 6 bases from J, the junction kept 9 bases outside the gene matches. CDR1 and CDR2 from the germline V gene are SGDLS and YYNGEE. This CDR3 spans 16 amino acids. The CDR3 region is CASSSPLAGGTDTQYF. In nucleotides, the CDR3 is TGTGCCAGCAGCTCCCCTCTAGCGGGGGGGACCGATACGCAGTATTTT.